This is a list of T cell receptor beta chains from one sample in a study of blood T cell repertoires in COVID-19. Assay: immunoSEQ multiplex PCR; the TCRdb copy retains only in-frame clones and omits some. The sample lists 100,000 to 120,000 clones; about 85% were seen once. The sequenced sample consisted of peripheral blood. Receptors were obtained from a human donor in a cohort sampled during active COVID-19. CDR3s include the opening cysteine and the closing phenylalanine or tryptophan.

J gene: TRBJ1-3
V gene: TRBV27
CDR3 protein: CASSNHRNTIYF

J gene: TRBJ1-5
V gene: TRBV5-1
CDR3 protein: CASSQPLGRGGALNQPQHF

J gene: TRBJ2-5
V gene: TRBV4-2
CDR3 protein: CASSQEAETQYF

J gene: TRBJ2-3
V gene: TRBV7-9
CDR3 protein: CASGARGMGFDTQYF

J gene: TRBJ2-3
V gene: TRBV5-1
CDR3 protein: CASSSNGRGGDTQYF

J gene: TRBJ1-4
V gene: TRBV9
CDR3 protein: CASSAGQTTNEKLFF

J gene: TRBJ1-2
V gene: TRBV24-1
CDR3 protein: CATSDEPTGHYGYTF

J gene: TRBJ1-5
V gene: TRBV3-1/TRBV3-2
CDR3 protein: CASSQQGTSNQPQHF

J gene: TRBJ2-2
V gene: TRBV11-2
CDR3 protein: CASSQIDRLYTGELFF

J gene: TRBJ2-1
V gene: TRBV29-1
CDR3 protein: CSVPQAGGPSNEQFF

J gene: TRBJ1-6
V gene: TRBV5-5
CDR3 protein: CASSLEDRAYNSPLHF

J gene: TRBJ2-7
V gene: TRBV7-2
CDR3 protein: CASSFSPGRGHF

J gene: TRBJ2-1
V gene: TRBV30
CDR3 protein: CAWRGTSGGPSYNEQFF

J gene: TRBJ1-5
V gene: TRBV4-2
CDR3 protein: CASSRETRSNQPQHF

J gene: TRBJ2-1
V gene: TRBV7-3
CDR3 protein: CASRSPERGGSNEQFF

J gene: TRBJ2-5
V gene: TRBV5-4
CDR3 protein: CASSQTSETQYF

J gene: TRBJ2-1
V gene: TRBV20-1
CDR3 protein: CSASPLSGFPYNEQFF

J gene: TRBJ1-2
V gene: TRBV20-1
CDR3 protein: CSTKGVSGYTF

J gene: TRBJ1-6
V gene: TRBV6-5
CDR3 protein: CASSYQGQGRSPLHF

J gene: TRBJ2-2
V gene: TRBV15
CDR3 protein: CATRTGQGNTGELFF

J gene: TRBJ1-1
V gene: TRBV25-1
CDR3 protein: CASSERRQGDTEAFF

J gene: TRBJ2-3
V gene: TRBV1
CDR3 protein: CTSSPGPHSSGVSDTQYF

J gene: TRBJ2-3
V gene: TRBV5-4
CDR3 protein: CASSLMRGTDRTDTQYF

J gene: TRBJ2-3
V gene: TRBV21-1
CDR3 protein: CASSKALVSGGTDTQYF

J gene: TRBJ2-2
V gene: TRBV4-2
CDR3 protein: CASSQVAGDTGELFF

J gene: TRBJ1-5
V gene: TRBV3-1/TRBV3-2
CDR3 protein: CASSLGSQGNQPQHF

J gene: TRBJ2-2
V gene: TRBV19
CDR3 protein: CARSLAPPTGELFF